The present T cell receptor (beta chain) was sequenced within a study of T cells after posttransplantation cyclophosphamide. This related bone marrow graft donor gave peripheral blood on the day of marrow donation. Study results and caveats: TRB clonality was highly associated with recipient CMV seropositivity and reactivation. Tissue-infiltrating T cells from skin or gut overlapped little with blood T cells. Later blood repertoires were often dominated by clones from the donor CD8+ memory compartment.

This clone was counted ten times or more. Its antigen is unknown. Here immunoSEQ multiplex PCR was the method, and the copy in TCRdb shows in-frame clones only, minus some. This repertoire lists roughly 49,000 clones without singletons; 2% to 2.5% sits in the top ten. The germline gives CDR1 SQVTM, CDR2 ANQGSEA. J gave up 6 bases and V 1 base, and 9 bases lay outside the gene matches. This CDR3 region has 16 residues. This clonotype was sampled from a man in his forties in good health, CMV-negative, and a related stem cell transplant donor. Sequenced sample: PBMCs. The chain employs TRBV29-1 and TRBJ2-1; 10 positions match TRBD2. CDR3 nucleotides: TGCAGCGTTGAAGTCGGTTCGGCTAGCGGGGGCAATGAGCAGTTCTTC. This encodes CSVEVGSASGGNEQFF.